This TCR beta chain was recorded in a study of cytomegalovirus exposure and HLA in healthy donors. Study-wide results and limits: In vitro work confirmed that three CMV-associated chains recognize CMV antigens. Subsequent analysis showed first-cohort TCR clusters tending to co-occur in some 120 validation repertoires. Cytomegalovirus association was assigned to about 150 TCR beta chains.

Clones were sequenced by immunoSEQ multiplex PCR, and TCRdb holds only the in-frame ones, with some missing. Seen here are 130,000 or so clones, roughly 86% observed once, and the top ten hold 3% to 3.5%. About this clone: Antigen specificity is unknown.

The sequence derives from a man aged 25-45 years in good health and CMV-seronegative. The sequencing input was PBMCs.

CDR3 sequence: CASSEDPWAYEQYF. CDR3 sequence (DNA): TGTGCCAGCAGTGAGGATCCTTGGGCGTACGAGCAGTACTTC. This chain links TRBV6-1 with TRBJ2-7; D is uncertain. There are 14 residues in the CDR3. Per germline, CDR1 MNHNS and CDR2 SASEGT. Trimming removed 3 bases from V and 4 bases from J, with 13 bases in between.